The source of this T cell receptor (beta chain) is a study of blood T cell repertoires in COVID-19. TCRdb keeps only in-frame clones here, not all; method: immunoSEQ multiplex PCR. The sample holds 350,000 to 400,000 clones, around 89% seen once. Specimen: PBMCs or T cells enriched from blood (not recorded which). This receptor was taken from a woman aged 18 to 35 who had recovered from COVID-19.

The CDR3 coding sequence is TGTGCCAGCAGCCTCAGGCCAGGGGGGAACTATGGCTACACCTTC. It yields the protein CASSLRPGGNYGYTF. This chain connects TRBV7-2 to TRBJ1-2; 7 nucleotides agree with TRBD1. V shed 5 bases, J shed 2 bases, and the junction held 8 bases outside the gene matches. This CDR3 has 15 residues. Germline assignment: CDR1 SGHTA and CDR2 FQGNSA.